Following are 27 T cell receptor beta chains from one sample sequenced in a study of shared clonotypes between healthy human individuals. Produced via immunoSEQ multiplex PCR; TCRdb's table is partial and in-frame only. Among about 2.1 million clones listed, over 85% were seen once. CD45RO-negative CD8 cells positively selected for CCR7 made up the naive population, which excluded terminally differentiated effector memory CD45RA+ cells. The sequenced material came from naive CD8+ T cells from PBMCs. These receptors were obtained from a man younger than 35 in good health. Some clones in this sample may be carry-over from other donors' samples.

The J gene is TRBJ2-5, the V gene TRBV5-6; 8 bases map to TRBD2. CDR1 and CDR2 from the germline V gene are SGHDT and YYEEEE. The CDR3 is 18 amino acids. V was clipped by 0 bases and J by 2 bases; unmatched bases: 12. CDR3 loop: CASSLGPAGVTRQETQYF. CDR3 in DNA: TGTGCCAGCAGCTTGGGGCCAGCGGGAGTCACGCGGCAAGAGACCCAGTACTTC.

This sequence joins TRBV10-3 and TRBJ2-7; D uncertain. The germline V gene encodes CDR1 ENHRY and CDR2 SYGVKD. This CDR3 spans 14 amino acids. Trimming shortened V by 2 bases and J by 7 bases, and 15 bases separated the two germline ends. Here the CDR3 reads CAISEENPLREQYF. Written as DNA, the CDR3 is TGTGCCATCAGTGAGGAAAACCCCCTAAGGGAGCAGTACTTC.

The chain joins TRBV7-8 to TRBJ1-1; D gene ambiguous. Germline-derived CDR1 and CDR2 are SGHVS and FQNEAQ. The ends were cut back, 3 bases at V and 0 bases at J, with 8 bases in the middle. The CDR3 runs to 14 residues. DNA of the CDR3: TGTGCCAGCAGCTTCGTGGGAATGAACACTGAAGCTTTCTTT. Its translation is CASSFVGMNTEAFF.

J is TRBJ1-1 and V is TRBV9; D perhaps matches TRBD1 (6 bases). This CDR3 comprises 13 residues. The V gene's germline CDR1 is SGDLS and CDR2 YYNGEE. Trimming pared 5 bases from V and 6 bases from J, leaving 14 bases between. CDR3 nucleotides: TGTGCCAGCAGACCCGAGGGGGGCCCTGAAGCTTTCTTT. This gives the protein CASRPEGGPEAFF.

This clone was recorded once. The V call is TRBV28, the J call TRBJ2-1; 12 bases match TRBD2. Unmatched junction bases numbered 2, after V lost 6 bases and J lost 2 bases. The CDR3 runs 15 residues. Germline V gene sequence: CDR1 MDHEN, CDR2 SYDVKM. CDR3 region: CASSPSGRAYNEQFF. The CDR3 nucleotides are TGTGCCAGCAGCCCTAGCGGGAGGGCCTACAATGAGCAGTTCTTC.

The rearrangement links TRBV28 to TRBJ2-5, with TRBD1 as a possible D gene (6 bases). CDR1 and CDR2 (germline): MDHEN, SYDVKM. The CDR3 runs to 16 residues. The V and J ends lost 8 bases and 2 bases respectively, with 21 bases between them. CDR3 loop: CASGEQQGSIQETQYF. CDR3 coding DNA: TGTGCCAGCGGGGAGCAACAGGGATCCATACAAGAGACCCAGTACTTC.

V and J are TRBV27 and TRBJ2-7; D is perhaps TRBD2 (5 bases). Trimming cost V 6 bases and J 5 bases, with 17 bases left between them. The CDR3 covers 14 residues. Germline V gene sequence: CDR1 MNHEY, CDR2 SMNVEV (reference sequence). The CDR3 DNA sequence: TGTGCCAGCAGACTTGGGGAGAAAGGGAACGAGCAGTACTTC. It encodes CASRLGEKGNEQYF.

This chain uses TRBV2 with TRBJ2-7, with TRBD1 matching 7 bases. V lost 1 base and J lost 2; bases outside the gene matches: 5. The CDR3 is made up of 15 amino acids. From germline, CDR1 is SNHLY and CDR2 FYNNEI. The CDR3 DNA sequence: TGTGCCAGCAGTGAAGGGGGACAGATGACCTACGAGCAGTACTTC. Translating gives CASSEGGQMTYEQYF.

V gene TRBV7-2 combines with J gene TRBJ2-1; a weak D match, TRBD2 (6 bases). The CDR3 loop spans 13 amino acids. CDR1 is SGHTA, CDR2 FQGNSA, per germline. V was trimmed by 5 bases and J by 10 bases, leaving 15 bases between them. CDR3 amino acids: CASSPRLVHEQFF. The CDR3 bases are TGTGCCAGCAGCCCAAGACTAGTTCACGAGCAGTTCTTC.

The rearrangement uses TRBV28 and TRBJ2-1, with D maybe TRBD2 (6 bases). Trimming pared 5 bases from V and 0 bases from J, leaving 17 bases between. Looked up from germline, CDR1 is MDHEN and CDR2 is SYDVKM. The CDR3 contains 17 residues. The CDR3 is CASSLKGLLSSYNEQFF. The DNA for the CDR3 is TGTGCCAGCAGTCTAAAGGGACTTTTAAGCTCCTACAATGAGCAGTTCTTC.

This clone was picked up one time. This chain links TRBV27 with TRBJ2-7; no firm D call. The CDR3 has 15 residues. V gave up 5 bases and J gave up 0 bases, with 14 bases separating them. Looked up from germline, CDR1 is MNHEY and CDR2 is SMNVEV (reference sequence). For the CDR3, the DNA is TGTGCCAGCAGTCCCTCCGGGTCCAGCTCCTACGAGCAGTACTTC. Translated: CASSPSGSSSYEQYF.

This clone was recorded only once. V and J are TRBV5-1 and TRBJ2-5; 7 nucleotides agree with TRBD1. This CDR3 has 15 amino acids. Germline CDR1 SGHRS, CDR2 YFSETQ. The V gene end was trimmed by 4 bases and the J gene end by 2 bases; junction bases not matched to a gene: 8. The CDR3 is CASSAPTGLQETQYF. The CDR3 DNA reads TGCGCCAGCAGCGCCCCGACAGGGCTGCAAGAGACCCAGTACTTC.

The rearrangement links TRBV28 to TRBJ1-1, with a possible D match to TRBD1 (5 bases). The germline CDR1 and CDR2 sequences are MDHEN and SYDVKM. Trimming removed 3 bases at V and 11 bases at J, with 13 bases between. The CDR3 runs to 12 residues. The CDR3: CASSLGGVGAFF. In nucleotides, the CDR3 is TGTGCCAGCAGTTTGGGGGGGGTTGGGGCTTTCTTT. The whole variable domain, filled in from reference TRBV28 and TRBJ1-1, reads DVKVTQSSRYLVKRTGEKVFLECVQDMDHENMFWYRQDPGLGLRLIYFSYDVKMKEKGDIPEGYSVSREKKERFSLILESASTNQTSMYLCASSLGGVGAFFGQGTRLTVV.

The chain is built from TRBV7-2 and TRBJ2-3, with 16 positions matching TRBD2. Germline trimming cut 5 bases from V and 6 bases from J; bases unmatched to any gene: 11. This CDR3 comprises 18 residues. The germline V gene has CDR1 SGHTA and CDR2 FQGNSA. The CDR3 spells CASSPSGTSGRAADTQYF. The CDR3 nucleotides read TGTGCCAGCAGCCCATCGGGGACTAGCGGGAGGGCCGCGGATACGCAGTATTTT. Variable domain in full (rest from reference TRBV7-2 and TRBJ2-3): GAGVSQSPSNKVTEKGKDVELRCDPISGHTALYWYRQSLGQGLEFLIYFQGNSAPDKSGLPSDRFSAERTGGSVSTLTIQRTQQEDSAVYLCASSPSGTSGRAADTQYFGPGTRLTVL.

The rearrangement links TRBV7-8 to TRBJ2-5, with D uncertain. Germline CDR1 SGHVS, CDR2 FQNEAQ. V was cut by 5 bases and J by 2 bases, with 9 bases left in between. There are 13 residues in the CDR3. The CDR3 loop is CASSPQGQETQYF. The CDR3 DNA reads as TGTGCCAGCAGCCCCCAAGGGCAAGAGACCCAGTACTTC.

The chain is built from TRBV7-6 and TRBJ2-3; TRBD1 agrees at 7 bases. Germline CDR1 and CDR2: SGHVS and FNYEAQ. J lost 2 bases, V lost 5 bases, and 7 bases had no gene match. This CDR3 has 15 residues. The CDR3 here is CASSPQGPPTDTQYF. The CDR3, as DNA: TGTGCCAGCAGCCCACAGGGGCCCCCCACAGATACGCAGTATTTT. The full variable domain, with the rest looked up from reference TRBV7-6 and TRBJ2-3, is GAGVSQSPRYKVTKRGQDVALRCDPISGHVSLYWYRQALGQGPEFLTYFNYEAQQDKSGLPNDRFSAERPEGSISTLTIQRTEQRDSAMYRCASSPQGPPTDTQYFGPGTRLTVL.

This CDR3 reads CASSWGGRGLNNEQFF. The CDR3 coding sequence is TGCGCCAGCAGCTGGGGCGGCAGGGGCCTTAACAATGAGCAGTTCTTC. The V call is TRBV5-1, the J call TRBJ2-1; a weak D match, TRBD1 (6 bases). In germline, CDR1 is SGHRS, CDR2 YFSETQ. V lost 3 bases to trimming and J lost 5 bases, with 18 bases between them. This CDR3 is built from 16 residues.

This clone was detected only a few times. Additional DNA sequences in this sample encode the identical CDR3. The rearrangement joins TRBV30 to TRBJ1-1; D is unresolved. The V end was cut by 0 bases, the J end by 1 base, with 6 bases between. Per germline, CDR1 GTSNPN and CDR2 SVGIG (reference sequence). The CDR3 has 13 residues. CDR3 sequence reads: CAWSVSRNTEAFF. The CDR3 coding sequence is TGTGCCTGGAGTGTAAGCAGGAACACTGAAGCTTTCTTT.

The genes are TRBV4-1 and TRBJ2-7; maybe TRBD2 (6 bases). This CDR3 comprises 14 residues. With 8 bases removed from V and 1 base from J, the gap between germline ends came to 15 bases. Germline CDR1 MGHRA, CDR2 YSYEKL. The CDR3 spells CASRPASVSYEQYF. CDR3 nucleotides: TGCGCCAGCCGCCCCGCTAGCGTATCCTACGAGCAGTACTTC.

The V gene is TRBV4-1, the J gene TRBJ2-3; 11 nucleotides agree with TRBD1. Germline loops: CDR1 MGHRA, CDR2 YSYEKL. CDR3 length: 19 residues. After removal of 4 bases from V and 2 bases from J, the junction contained 14 bases not matched to a gene. In DNA, the CDR3 is TGCGCCAGCAGCCGGACAGGGACAGGGGGATCGGGAGTCACAGATACGCAGTATTTT. Protein: CASSRTGTGGSGVTDTQYF.

V and J are TRBV27 and TRBJ2-5, with D perhaps TRBD1 or TRBD2 (5 bases each). Germline CDR1 reads MNHEY; CDR2 reads SMNVEV (reference sequence). The CDR3 loop spans 15 amino acids. V was trimmed by 11 bases and J by 0 bases, leaving 19 bases between them. This CDR3 reads CASKIGASYQETQYF. The CDR3 DNA reads TGTGCCTCCAAGATCGGGGCGTCGTACCAAGAGACCCAGTACTTC.

The chain combines TRBV5-4 with TRBJ2-3; D is unresolved. Germline V lookup: CDR1 SGHNT, CDR2 YYREEE (reference sequence). The CDR3 is 12 amino acids. V lost 9 bases, J lost 8 bases, and 16 bases lay in between. The CDR3 nucleotides are TGTGCCACCCGGGCCCCGATCGGTACGCAGTATTTT. Protein: CATRAPIGTQYF.

On this clone: This sample includes further DNA sequences coding for the same CDR3. The chain carries TRBV28 and TRBJ2-3; no clear D. The CDR3 spans 14 residues. Germline values: CDR1 MDHEN, CDR2 SYDVKM. Trimming shortened V by 3 bases and J by 2 bases, and 9 bases separated the two germline ends. The CDR3 sequence: CASSFPGSTDTQYF. The DNA of the CDR3 is TGTGCCAGCAGTTTTCCCGGTTCCACAGATACGCAGTATTTT.

This chain joins TRBV15 and TRBJ1-5; possible D gene TRBD1, 5 bases. CDR1 and CDR2 from the germline V gene are LNHNV and YYDKDF (reference sequence). V shed 9 bases and J shed 2 bases, with 17 bases lying between them. This CDR3 comprises 15 residues. The CDR3 DNA follows: TGTGCCACTCGGGGGAGGGAAGAGGGCAATCAGCCCCAGCATTTT. It codes for CATRGREEGNQPQHF.

The J gene is TRBJ2-7, the V gene TRBV28; D may be TRBD2 (5 bases). CDR3 length equals 15 residues. Germline-derived CDR1 and CDR2 are MDHEN and SYDVKM. The V gene lost 1 base and the J gene lost 3 bases, with 13 bases spanning the gap. The CDR3 is CASSLSKTGSYEQYF. CDR3 nucleotide sequence: TGTGCCAGCAGTTTATCCAAGACGGGGAGCTACGAGCAGTACTTC.

This chain joins TRBV5-1 and TRBJ2-7; 9 nucleotides agree with TRBD1. The CDR3 consists of 15 residues. J lost 3 bases, V lost 4 bases, and 8 bases had no gene match. In germline, CDR1 is SGHRS, CDR2 YFSETQ. The CDR3 region is CASSAGTGNGYEQYF. CDR3 nucleotides: TGCGCCAGCAGCGCCGGGACAGGGAACGGCTACGAGCAGTACTTC.

The V call is TRBV9, the J call TRBJ2-3; TRBD1 aligns across 9 bases. Trimming took 3 bases from V and 5 from J; bases not matched to a gene: 10. Germline-derived CDR1 and CDR2 are SGDLS and YYNGEE. This CDR3 is built from 16 residues. In DNA, the CDR3 is TGTGCCAGCAGCGCGGGGTGGGACAGGGCAAAAGATACGCAGTATTTT. Its translation is CASSAGWDRAKDTQYF.